A single sample gave rise to the 12 T cell receptor beta chains below, sequenced in a study of OX40 agonist ivuxolimab in advanced cancers. TCRdb keeps only in-frame clones here, not all; method: immunoSEQ multiplex PCR. Here the sample spans around 35,000 clones, about 76% being singletons. This specimen consisted of CD4+ or CD8+ T cells sorted from blood, obtained in a trial of the OX40 agonist ivuxolimab. These receptors were obtained from an adult with an advanced solid tumor such as melanoma, head and neck, liver or kidney cancer.

The chain couples TRBV7-2 to TRBJ2-1; 9 nucleotides align to TRBD1. Germline CDR1 and CDR2: SGHTA and FQGNSA. After removal of 5 bases from V and 7 bases from J, the junction contained 6 bases not matched to a gene. CDR3 length: 14 amino acids. For the CDR3, the DNA is TGTGCCAGCAGCACAAACAGGGGGCAGAATGAGCAGTTCTTC. Translation gives CASSTNRGQNEQFF.

J is TRBJ2-5 and V is TRBV5-6; 12 bases map to TRBD2. The CDR3 has 16 amino acids. Germline CDR1 SGHDT, CDR2 YYEEEE. The V gene end was trimmed by 1 base and the J gene end by 2 bases; junction bases not matched to a gene: 3. The CDR3 here is CASSLSLAGGQETQYF. CDR3 coding DNA: TGTGCCAGCAGCTTGTCACTAGCGGGGGGACAAGAGACCCAGTACTTC.

The chain uses TRBV12-1 and TRBJ1-2; the D segment call TRBD1 is taken from the table without a DNA check. TRBV12-1 is assigned pseudogene status. CDR3 length: 15 residues. The DNA of the CDR3 is TGTGCCAGCAGCCCCTGGGACAGGGAGCCTGGAGGCTACACCTTC. This sequence encodes CASSPWDREPGGYTF.

This clone was seen more than once but under ten times. V and J are TRBV9 and TRBJ1-1; 8 bases are shared with TRBD1. The V gene end was trimmed by 4 bases and the J gene end by 10 bases; junction bases not matched to a gene: 6. Per germline, CDR1 SGDLS and CDR2 YYNGEE. This CDR3 is built from 12 residues. CDR3 DNA sequence: TGTGCCAGCAGCTCGACAGGGGATAGAGCTTTCTTT. Its protein is CASSSTGDRAFF.

J is TRBJ1-3 and V is TRBV7-8; 8 bases are a match to TRBD1. This CDR3 has 18 amino acids. Per germline, CDR1 SGHVS and CDR2 FQNEAQ. V lost 6 bases, J lost 0 bases, and 13 bases stayed unmatched. For the CDR3, the DNA is TGTGCCAGCAGACAGTACACGACAGGGGTAGACTCTGGAAACACCATATATTTT. It yields the protein CASRQYTTGVDSGNTIYF.

CDR3 DNA sequence: TGTGCCAGCAGTCCAATGACAGATACGCAGTATTTT. It specifies CASSPMTDTQYF. The rearrangement links TRBV2 to TRBJ2-3; D call uncertain. The CDR3 consists of 12 residues. CDR1 and CDR2 (germline): SNHLY, FYNNEI. Trimming took 5 bases from V and 3 from J, leaving 6 bases between them.

V usage is TRBV27 and J usage is TRBJ1-1, with D possibly being TRBD1 (6 bases). The V gene's germline CDR1 is MNHEY and CDR2 SMNVEV (reference sequence). The CDR3 consists of 14 residues. V lost 6 bases, J lost 1 base, and 12 bases lay in between. The CDR3 is CASRSGHPNTEAFF. CDR3 DNA: TGTGCCAGCAGATCGGGACACCCGAACACTGAAGCTTTCTTT.

The chain carries TRBV7-2 and TRBJ2-1; weak D call: TRBD2 (7 bases). The germline CDR1 and CDR2 sequences are SGHTA and FQGNSA. CDR3 length: 17 amino acids. V lost 4 bases and J 4 bases, leaving 20 bases between the germline ends. In DNA, the CDR3 is TGTGCCAGCAGCTCTCCCCCGGGGGGCCCCCTTTACAATGAGCAGTTCTTC. This gives the protein CASSSPPGGPLYNEQFF.

The count of this clone is one. The CDR3 is CASSQADYRDRRNSPLHF. The DNA for the CDR3 is TGCGCCAGCAGCCAAGCAGACTACAGGGATAGGCGTAATTCACCCCTCCACTTT. The chain links TRBV4-3 to TRBJ1-6, with D perhaps TRBD1 (6 bases). Germline values: CDR1 LGHNA, CDR2 YSLEER. This CDR3 has 18 residues. Trimming took 1 base from V and 6 from J, leaving 19 bases between them.

The CDR3 DNA reads TGTGCCAGCAGGGGCTCTGGGGCCAACGTCCTGACTTTC. Protein: CASRGSGANVLTF. The rearrangement links TRBV27 to TRBJ2-6; D remains unclear. Germline V gene lookup returns CDR1 MNHEY and CDR2 SMNVEV (reference sequence). V was trimmed by 6 bases and J by 0 bases, leaving 3 bases between them. CDR3 length equals 13 residues.

This rearrangement joins TRBV7-8 to TRBJ1-5; TRBD1 agrees at 7 bases. The CDR3 contains 13 residues. Germline V gene lookup returns CDR1 SGHVS and CDR2 FQNEAQ. V lost 1 base to trimming and J lost 7 bases; unmatched junction nucleotides: 1. Here the CDR3 DNA reads TGTGCCAGCAGCTTAGGAGGGGGCCAGCCCCAGCATTTT. Its protein is CASSLGGGQPQHF.

The rearrangement uses TRBV11-2 and TRBJ2-3, with 13 bases that match TRBD2. CDR3 length equals 14 residues. The J segment lost 6 bases and the V segment lost 7 bases, leaving 4 bases of the junction unmatched. CDR1 is SGHAT and CDR2 is FQNNGV in the germline V gene. The CDR3 DNA reads as TGTGCCAGCACCCGGACTAGCGGGGGTGATACGCAGTATTTT. This sequence encodes CASTRTSGGDTQYF. Complete variable domain (other parts from reference TRBV11-2 and TRBJ2-3): EAGVAQSPRYKIIEKRQSVAFWCNPISGHATLYWYQQILGQGPKLLIQFQNNGVVDDSQLPKDRFSAERLKGVDSTLKIQPAKLEDSAVYLCASTRTSGGDTQYFGPGTRLTVL.